The sequence of this T cell receptor (beta chain) was determined in a study of shared clonotypes between healthy human individuals. The repertoire was sequenced with immunoSEQ multiplex PCR; TCRdb's copy has only in-frame clones and lacks some. The profile shows about 2.2 million clones, around 93% of them singletons. Terminally differentiated effector memory CD45RA+ cells were excluded by CCR7 positive selection of CD45RO-negative cells. With 3 bases clipped from V and 3 bases from J, the junction kept 11 bases outside the gene matches. Germline values: CDR1 LNHNV, CDR2 YYDKDF (reference sequence). CDR3 length: 16 amino acids.

Sequences were obtained from naive CD8+ T cells from PBMCs. This chain uses TRBV15 with TRBJ2-7; 7 positions agree with TRBD1. The sequence came from a man between 18 and 35 years old in good health. Some clones in this sample may be carry-over from other donors' samples. CDR3: CATSSPPTGVLYEQYF. The CDR3 nucleotides read TGTGCCACCAGCAGTCCCCCCACAGGGGTGCTCTACGAGCAGTACTTC.